The 20 T cell receptor beta chains below were found in one sample sequenced in a study of T cell responses to AZD1222 COVID-19 vaccine. Produced via immunoSEQ multiplex PCR; TCRdb's table is partial and in-frame only. The table has fewer than 300,000 clones, approximately 93% seen once. The starting material was peripheral blood, obtained on day 0 of AZD1222 vaccination. The receptors come from an adult in good health.

This clone was seen just once. This chain links TRBV19 with TRBJ2-7, with unresolved D. CDR1 and CDR2 from the germline V gene are LNHDA and SQIVND (reference sequence). V lost 5 bases and J lost 3, with 11 bases in between. The CDR3 is 13 amino acids. Here the CDR3 reads CASSFRWDYEQYF. Here the CDR3 DNA reads TGTGCCAGTAGTTTCCGGTGGGACTACGAGCAGTACTTC.

CDR3: CASSLDPPGAVGEKLFF. DNA for the CDR3: TGTGCCAGCAGCTTAGACCCCCCAGGGGCGGTTGGTGAAAAACTGTTTTTT. The chain links TRBV7-6 to TRBJ1-4; TRBD1 might be the D (6 bases). Germline CDR1 SGHVS, CDR2 FNYEAQ. The germline V and J ends were trimmed by 1 base and 7 bases, with 19 bases remaining between them. The CDR3 contains 17 residues.

The chain recombines TRBV29-1 with TRBJ1-5; no clear D. CDR1 is SQVTM, CDR2 ANQGSEA, per germline. V was pared by 4 bases and J by 4 bases, with 17 bases between. There are 15 residues in the CDR3. For the CDR3, the DNA is TGCAGCGTTGGCGGGGTTGGCGGTGGGAATCAGCCCCAGCATTTT. It encodes CSVGGVGGGNQPQHF.

The chain joins TRBV29-1 to TRBJ1-1; a possible D gene is TRBD1 (5 bases). V lost 7 bases to trimming and J lost 5 bases, with 14 bases between them. Looked up from germline, CDR1 is SQVTM and CDR2 is ANQGSEA. The CDR3 totals 12 residues. DNA for the CDR3: TGCAGCGCTGGGACCGCGGAGACTGAAGCTTTCTTT. Encoded protein: CSAGTAETEAFF.

The gene calls are TRBV6-2 or TRBV6-3 and TRBJ2-1, with 7 bases identical to TRBD2. This CDR3 comprises 17 residues. V was clipped by 4 bases and J by 2 bases; unmatched bases: 11. Germline lookup yields CDR1 MNHEY and CDR2 SVGEGT. This CDR3 is CASSSPEAGRPYNEQFF. In DNA, the CDR3 is TGTGCCAGCAGTTCCCCGGAAGCGGGACGGCCCTACAATGAGCAGTTCTTC.

This rearrangement joins TRBV20-1 to TRBJ1-5; D not certain. Germline V lookup: CDR1 DFQATT, CDR2 SNEGSKA (reference sequence). V lost 3 bases, J lost 0 bases, and 15 bases lay in between. This CDR3 contains 16 residues. The CDR3 spells CSASNQSFYSNQPQHF. The CDR3 DNA reads as TGCAGTGCTAGTAACCAATCTTTTTATAGCAATCAGCCCCAGCATTTT.

The chain employs TRBV7-9 and TRBJ2-7; 7 bases are shared with TRBD1. V lost 3 bases and J lost 3; bases outside the gene matches: 8. CDR3 length equals 15 residues. Looked up from germline, CDR1 is SEHNR and CDR2 is FQNEAQ (reference sequence). CDR3 bases: TGTGCCAGCAGCTTCGCGACAGGGTACTTCTACGAGCAGTACTTC. It codes for CASSFATGYFYEQYF. Drawing the rest from reference TRBV7-9 and TRBJ2-7, the complete variable domain is DTGVSQNPRHKITKRGQNVTFRCDPISEHNRLYWYRQTLGQGPEFLTYFQNEAQLEKSRLLSDRFSAERPKGSFSTLEIQRTEQGDSAMYLCASSFATGYFYEQYFGPGTRLTVT.

The V gene is TRBV2, the J gene TRBJ2-7; weak D call: TRBD1 (6 bases). Germline lookup yields CDR1 SNHLY and CDR2 FYNNEI. This CDR3 spans 14 amino acids. V was cut by 6 bases and J by 1 base, with 13 bases left in between. CDR3 loop: CASRELGQSYEQYF. In DNA, the CDR3 is TGTGCCAGCAGGGAACTAGGACAGTCCTACGAGCAGTACTTC.

This rearrangement joins TRBV5-1 to TRBJ2-7; TRBD1 aligns across 10 bases. J was trimmed by 3 bases and V by 0 bases; bases with no gene match: 6. The CDR3 sequence is 16 residues long. Germline V gene data show CDR1 as SGHRS and CDR2 as YFSETQ. The CDR3 DNA reads TGCGCCAGCAGCTTGGCACCGGGACAGGGGAGCTACGAGCAGTACTTC. Protein sequence: CASSLAPGQGSYEQYF.

The chain has TRBV7-2 and TRBJ1-3; a possible D gene is TRBD1 (5 bases). CDR1 and CDR2 (germline): SGHTA, FQGNSA. CDR3 length: 16 residues. Trimming shortened V by 1 base and J by 4 bases, and 14 bases separated the two germline ends. CDR3 protein: CASSLGAAGNGNTIYF. For the CDR3, the DNA is TGTGCCAGCAGCTTAGGGGCGGCAGGGAACGGAAACACCATATATTTT.

The chain has TRBV5-1 and TRBJ2-3; D is possibly TRBD1 (5 bases). V dropped 0 bases and J dropped 5 bases, with 10 bases sitting between them. CDR1 SGHRS and CDR2 YFSETQ come from the germline V gene. The CDR3 is made up of 14 amino acids. The CDR3 DNA reads TGCGCCAGCAGCTTGGGAGCAGGGAAAGATACGCAGTATTTT. Protein: CASSLGAGKDTQYF.

This chain links TRBV19 with TRBJ1-2, with D unclear. The V and J ends lost 7 bases and 1 base respectively, with 10 bases between them. The CDR3 has 13 residues. The germline V gene has CDR1 LNHDA and CDR2 SQIVND (reference sequence). In DNA form, the CDR3 reads TGTGCCAGTAATGACGGGTATAACTATGGCTACACCTTC. Translating it yields CASNDGYNYGYTF.

V gene TRBV28 combines with J gene TRBJ1-1; D gene unclear. The CDR3 extends over 14 amino acids. CDR1 and CDR2 from the germline V gene are MDHEN and SYDVKM. Trimming removed 8 bases at V and 0 bases at J, with 13 bases between. The chain's CDR3 is CASSEGSMNTEAFF. The CDR3 DNA reads as TGTGCCAGCTCCGAGGGCAGCATGAACACTGAAGCTTTCTTT.

This chain links TRBV7-9 with TRBJ2-5; tentative D call: TRBD2 (7 bases). Trimming shortened V by 5 bases and J by 5 bases, and 24 bases separated the two germline ends. Germline V lookup: CDR1 SEHNR, CDR2 FQNEAQ (reference sequence). The CDR3 length is 17 residues. CDR3 loop: CASSPLIGGAEVETQYF. The CDR3 DNA sequence: TGTGCCAGCAGCCCTCTCATTGGGGGGGCCGAAGTCGAGACCCAGTACTTC.

The chain uses TRBV28 and TRBJ1-2; 8 bases align to TRBD1. J was trimmed by 2 bases and V by 2 bases; bases with no gene match: 4. The CDR3 totals 15 residues. In germline, CDR1 is MDHEN, CDR2 SYDVKM. The CDR3 coding sequence is TGTGCCAGCAGTTTAGATCAGGGGGCGAACTATGGCTACACCTTC. Translating it yields CASSLDQGANYGYTF.

The chain uses TRBV6-5 and TRBJ2-1; D is ambiguous. CDR1 is MNHEY, CDR2 SVGAGI, per germline. The CDR3 is made up of 15 amino acids. Trimming removed 0 bases from V and 5 bases from J, with 11 bases in between. The CDR3 sequence is CASSYSPAPHNEQFF. In DNA, the CDR3 is TGTGCCAGCAGTTACTCTCCGGCTCCCCACAATGAGCAGTTCTTC.

The CDR3 here is CASSLARGLETQYF. The DNA for the CDR3 is TGTGCCAGCAGCTTAGCGAGGGGGCTAGAGACCCAGTACTTC. The chain is built from TRBV7-2 and TRBJ2-5; 7 bases map to TRBD1. The CDR3 contains 14 residues. V lost 0 bases to trimming and J lost 4 bases; unmatched junction nucleotides: 2. Looked up from germline, CDR1 is SGHTA and CDR2 is FQGNSA. The full variable domain, completed using reference TRBV7-2 and TRBJ2-5, is GAGVSQSPSNKVTEKGKDVELRCDPISGHTALYWYRQSLGQGLEFLIYFQGNSAPDKSGLPSDRFSAERTGGSVSTLTIQRTQQEDSAVYLCASSLARGLETQYFGPGTRLLVL.

The chain is built from TRBV18 and TRBJ2-7; 9 bases map to TRBD2. V lost 9 bases, J lost 9 bases, and 18 bases stayed unmatched. Germline lookup yields CDR1 KGHSH and CDR2 LQKENI. CDR3 length: 15 amino acids. The CDR3 DNA reads TGTGCCAGTTCCCTTAGCGGGGGAGCGTCGTCGGTGCAGTACTTC. Amino acid sequence: CASSLSGGASSVQYF.

V is TRBV6-5 and J is TRBJ2-7, with a weak D call TRBD1 (6 bases). Germline assignment: CDR1 MNHEY and CDR2 SVGAGI. This CDR3 comprises 14 residues. Trimming left V 6 bases short and J 0 bases short, with 12 bases between. CDR3 bases: TGTGCCAGCAGATCCGACAGGTACTCCTACGAGCAGTACTTC. Translation gives CASRSDRYSYEQYF.

This clone occurred once. V usage is TRBV15 and J usage is TRBJ2-7, with a weak D call TRBD2 (6 bases). Trimming cost V 5 bases and J 0 bases, with 20 bases left between them. The CDR3 spans 17 residues. The germline gives CDR1 LNHNV, CDR2 YYDKDF (reference sequence). CDR3 sequence reads: CATSLIPGLGGSYEQYF. CDR3 in DNA: TGTGCCACCAGCCTCATTCCGGGACTGGGGGGCTCCTACGAGCAGTACTTC.